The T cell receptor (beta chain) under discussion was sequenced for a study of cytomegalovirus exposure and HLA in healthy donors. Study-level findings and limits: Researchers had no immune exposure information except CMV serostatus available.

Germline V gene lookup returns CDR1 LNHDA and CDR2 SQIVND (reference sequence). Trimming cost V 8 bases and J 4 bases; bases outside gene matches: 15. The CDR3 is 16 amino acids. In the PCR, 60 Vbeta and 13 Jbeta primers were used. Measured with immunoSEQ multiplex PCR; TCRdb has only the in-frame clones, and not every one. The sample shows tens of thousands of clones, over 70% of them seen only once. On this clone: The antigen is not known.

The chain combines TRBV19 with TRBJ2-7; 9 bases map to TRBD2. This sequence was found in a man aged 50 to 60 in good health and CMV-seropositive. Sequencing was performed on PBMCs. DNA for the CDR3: TGTGCCAGTCAATCGAGCGGGAGTAGCGGGGGTTACGAGCAGTACTTC. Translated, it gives CASQSSGSSGGYEQYF. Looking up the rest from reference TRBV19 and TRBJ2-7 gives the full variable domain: DGGITQSPKYLFRKEGQNVTLSCEQNLNHDAMYWYRQDPGQGLRLIYYSQIVNDFQKGDIAEGYSVSREKKESFPLTVTSAQKNPTAFYLCASQSSGSSGGYEQYFGPGTRLTVT.